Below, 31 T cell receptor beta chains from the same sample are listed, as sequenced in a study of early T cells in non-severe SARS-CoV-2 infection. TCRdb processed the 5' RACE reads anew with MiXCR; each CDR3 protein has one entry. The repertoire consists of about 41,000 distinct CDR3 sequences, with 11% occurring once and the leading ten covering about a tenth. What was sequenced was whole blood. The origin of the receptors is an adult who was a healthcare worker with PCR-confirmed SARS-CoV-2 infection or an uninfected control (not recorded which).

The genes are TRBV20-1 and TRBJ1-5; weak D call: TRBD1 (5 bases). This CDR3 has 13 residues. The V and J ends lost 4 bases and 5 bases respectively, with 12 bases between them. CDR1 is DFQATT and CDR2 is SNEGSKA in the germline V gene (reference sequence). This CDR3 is CSANTGGDQPQHF. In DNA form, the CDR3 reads TGCAGTGCTAATACGGGGGGAGATCAGCCCCAGCATTTT.

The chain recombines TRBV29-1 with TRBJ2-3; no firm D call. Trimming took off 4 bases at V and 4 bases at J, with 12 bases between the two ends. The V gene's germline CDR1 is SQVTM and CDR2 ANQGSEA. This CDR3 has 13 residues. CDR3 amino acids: CSVALVGPDTQYF. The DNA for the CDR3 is TGCAGCGTTGCTTTAGTAGGGCCAGATACGCAGTATTTT.

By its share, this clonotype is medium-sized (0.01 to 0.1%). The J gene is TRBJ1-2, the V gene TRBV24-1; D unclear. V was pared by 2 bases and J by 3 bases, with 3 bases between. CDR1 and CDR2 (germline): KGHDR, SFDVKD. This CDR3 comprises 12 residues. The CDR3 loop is CATSDYYYGYTF. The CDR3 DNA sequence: TGTGCCACCAGTGATTACTACTATGGCTACACCTTC.

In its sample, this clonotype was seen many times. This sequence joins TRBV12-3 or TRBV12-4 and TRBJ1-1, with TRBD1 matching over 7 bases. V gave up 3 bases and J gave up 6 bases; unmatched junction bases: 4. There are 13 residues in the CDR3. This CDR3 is CASSFNQGAEAFF. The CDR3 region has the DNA TGTGCCAGCAGTTTCAATCAGGGGGCTGAAGCTTTCTTT.

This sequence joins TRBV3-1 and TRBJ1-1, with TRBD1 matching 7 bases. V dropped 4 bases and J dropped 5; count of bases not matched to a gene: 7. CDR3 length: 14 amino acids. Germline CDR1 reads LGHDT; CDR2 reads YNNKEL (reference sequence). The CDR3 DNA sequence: TGTGCCAGCAGCCGAGAGACAGGGTGGACTGAAGCTTTCTTT. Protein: CASSRETGWTEAFF. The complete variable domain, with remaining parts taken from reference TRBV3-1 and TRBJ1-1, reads DTAVSQTPKYLVTQMGNDKSIKCEQNLGHDTMYWYKQDSKKFLKIMFSYNNKELIINETVPNRFSPKSPDKAHLNLHINSLELGDSAVYFCASSRETGWTEAFFGQGTRLTVV.

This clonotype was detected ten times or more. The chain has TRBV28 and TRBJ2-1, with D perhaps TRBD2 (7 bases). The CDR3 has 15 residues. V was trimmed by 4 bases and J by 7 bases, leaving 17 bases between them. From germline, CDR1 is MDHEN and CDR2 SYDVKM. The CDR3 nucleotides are TGTGCCAGCAGTTCCCCCACGGGGGGCAAGAATGAGCAGTTCTTC. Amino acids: CASSSPTGGKNEQFF.

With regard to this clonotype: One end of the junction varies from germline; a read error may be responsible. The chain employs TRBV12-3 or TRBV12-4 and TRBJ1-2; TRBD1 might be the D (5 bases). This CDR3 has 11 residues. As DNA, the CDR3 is TGTGCCAGCAGTCGAGACCCGACAGTCCGCTTC. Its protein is CASSRDPTVRF.

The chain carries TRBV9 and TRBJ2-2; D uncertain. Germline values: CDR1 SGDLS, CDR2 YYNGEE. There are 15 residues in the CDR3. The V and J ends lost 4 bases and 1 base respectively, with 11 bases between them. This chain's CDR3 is CASSYLDGNTGELFF. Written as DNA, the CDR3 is TGTGCCAGCAGCTACCTGGACGGGAACACCGGGGAGCTGTTTTTT.

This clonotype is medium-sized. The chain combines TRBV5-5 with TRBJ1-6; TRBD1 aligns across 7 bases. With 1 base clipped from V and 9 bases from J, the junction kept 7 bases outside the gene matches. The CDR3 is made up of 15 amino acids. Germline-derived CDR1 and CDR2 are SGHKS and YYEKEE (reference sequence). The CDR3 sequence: CASSLTPGGSSPLHF. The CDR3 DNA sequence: TGTGCCAGCAGCTTGACTCCAGGGGGAAGTTCACCCCTCCACTTT. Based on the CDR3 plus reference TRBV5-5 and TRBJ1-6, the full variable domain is DAGVTQSPTHLIKTRGQQVTLRCSPISGHKSVSWYQQVLGQGPQFIFQYYEKEERGRGNFPDRFSARQFPNYSSELNVNALLLGDSALYLCASSLTPGGSSPLHFGNGTRLTVT.

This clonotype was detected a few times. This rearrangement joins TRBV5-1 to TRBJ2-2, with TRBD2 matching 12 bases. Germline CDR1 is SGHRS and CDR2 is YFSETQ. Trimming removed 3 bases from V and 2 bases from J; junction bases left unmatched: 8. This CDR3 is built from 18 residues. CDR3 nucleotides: TGCGCCAGCAGCTCCACGACTAGCGGGGGCGGCAACACCGGGGAGCTGTTTTTT. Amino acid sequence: CASSSTTSGGGNTGELFF. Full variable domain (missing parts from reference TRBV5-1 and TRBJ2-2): KAGVTQTPRYLIKTRGQQVTLSCSPISGHRSVSWYQQTPGQGLQFLFEYFSETQRNKGNFPGRFSGRQFSNSRSEMNVSTLELGDSALYLCASSSTTSGGGNTGELFFGEGSRLTVL.

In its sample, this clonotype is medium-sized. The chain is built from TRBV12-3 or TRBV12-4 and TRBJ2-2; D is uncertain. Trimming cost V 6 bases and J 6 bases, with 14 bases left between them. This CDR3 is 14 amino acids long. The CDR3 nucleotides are TGTGCCAGCAGCCCCACCGGTAACCCCGGGGAGCTGTTTTTT. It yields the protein CASSPTGNPGELFF.

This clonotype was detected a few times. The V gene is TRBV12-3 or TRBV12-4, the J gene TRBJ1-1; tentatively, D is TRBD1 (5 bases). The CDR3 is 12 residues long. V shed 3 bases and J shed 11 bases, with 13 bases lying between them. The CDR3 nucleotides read TGTGCCAGCAGTTTTCCACCCCGGGGGGCTTTCTTT. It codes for CASSFPPRGAFF.

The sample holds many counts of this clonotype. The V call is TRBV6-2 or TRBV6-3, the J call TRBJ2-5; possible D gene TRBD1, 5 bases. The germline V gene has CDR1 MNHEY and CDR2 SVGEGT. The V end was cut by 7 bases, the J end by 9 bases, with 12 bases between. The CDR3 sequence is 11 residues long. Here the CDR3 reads CASNQGRAQYF. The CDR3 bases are TGTGCCAGCAATCAGGGCCGAGCCCAGTACTTC.

CDR3 residues: CASSHGGGRGNTIYF. DNA for the CDR3: TGTGCCAGCAGCCACGGGGGGGGCCGTGGAAACACCATATATTTT. The chain uses TRBV7-9 and TRBJ1-3; a weak D match, TRBD1 (6 bases). Germline CDR1 and CDR2: SEHNR and FQNEAQ (reference sequence). Trimming took off 5 bases at V and 3 bases at J, with 14 bases between the two ends. The CDR3 spans 15 residues.

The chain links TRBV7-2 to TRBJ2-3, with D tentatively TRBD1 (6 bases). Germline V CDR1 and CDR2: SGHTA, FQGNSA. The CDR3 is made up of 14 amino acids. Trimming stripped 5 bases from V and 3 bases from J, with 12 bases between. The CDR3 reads CASSPRTGTDTQYF. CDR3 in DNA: TGTGCCAGCAGCCCCCGAACAGGGACAGATACGCAGTATTTT. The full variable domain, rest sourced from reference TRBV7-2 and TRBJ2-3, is GAGVSQSPSNKVTEKGKDVELRCDPISGHTALYWYRQSLGQGLEFLIYFQGNSAPDKSGLPSDRFSAERTGGSVSTLTIQRTQQEDSAVYLCASSPRTGTDTQYFGPGTRLTVL.

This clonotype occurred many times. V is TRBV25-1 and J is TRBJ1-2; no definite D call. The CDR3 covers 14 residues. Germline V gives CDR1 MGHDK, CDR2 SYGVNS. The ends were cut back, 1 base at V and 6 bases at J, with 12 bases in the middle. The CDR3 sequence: CASSEFSQADGYTF. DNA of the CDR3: TGTGCCAGCAGTGAATTCAGCCAGGCGGATGGCTACACCTTC.

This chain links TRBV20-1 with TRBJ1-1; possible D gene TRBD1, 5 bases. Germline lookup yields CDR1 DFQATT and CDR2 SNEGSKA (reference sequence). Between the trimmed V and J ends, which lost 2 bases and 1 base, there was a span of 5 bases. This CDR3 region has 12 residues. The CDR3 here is CSARRGNTEAFF. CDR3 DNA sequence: TGCAGTGCTAGAAGGGGGAACACTGAAGCTTTCTTT.

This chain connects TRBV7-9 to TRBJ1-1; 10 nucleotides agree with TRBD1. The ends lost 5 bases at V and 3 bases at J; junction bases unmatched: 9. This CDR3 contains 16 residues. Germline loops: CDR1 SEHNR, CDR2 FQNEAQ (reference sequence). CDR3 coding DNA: TGTGCCAGCAGCCCGGACAGGGGGAGGGGGGACACTGAAGCTTTCTTT. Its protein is CASSPDRGRGDTEAFF. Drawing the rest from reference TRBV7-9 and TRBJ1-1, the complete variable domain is DTGVSQNPRHKITKRGQNVTFRCDPISEHNRLYWYRQTLGQGPEFLTYFQNEAQLEKSRLLSDRFSAERPKGSFSTLEIQRTEQGDSAMYLCASSPDRGRGDTEAFFGQGTRLTVV.

CDR3 sequence reads: CASSPGYQPQHF. CDR3 nucleotide sequence: TGTGCCAGCAGCCCAGGATATCAGCCCCAGCATTTT. This chain links TRBV7-6 with TRBJ1-5; no reliable D call. Trimming shortened V by 5 bases and J by 5 bases, and 7 bases separated the two germline ends. The CDR3 sequence is 12 residues long. Germline lookup yields CDR1 SGHVS and CDR2 FNYEAQ.

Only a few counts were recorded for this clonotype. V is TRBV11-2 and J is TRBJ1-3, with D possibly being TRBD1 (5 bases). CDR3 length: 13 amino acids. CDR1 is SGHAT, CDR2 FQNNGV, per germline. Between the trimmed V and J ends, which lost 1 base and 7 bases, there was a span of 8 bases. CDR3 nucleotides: TGTGCCAGCAGCTTAGGACAGTCGAACACCATATATTTT. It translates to CASSLGQSNTIYF.

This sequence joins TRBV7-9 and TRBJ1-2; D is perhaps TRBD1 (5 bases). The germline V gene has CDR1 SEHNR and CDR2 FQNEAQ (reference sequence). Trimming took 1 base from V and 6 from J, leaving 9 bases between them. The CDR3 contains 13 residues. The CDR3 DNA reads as TGTGCCAGCAGCTTAGATTCACAGGATGGCTACACCTTC. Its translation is CASSLDSQDGYTF.

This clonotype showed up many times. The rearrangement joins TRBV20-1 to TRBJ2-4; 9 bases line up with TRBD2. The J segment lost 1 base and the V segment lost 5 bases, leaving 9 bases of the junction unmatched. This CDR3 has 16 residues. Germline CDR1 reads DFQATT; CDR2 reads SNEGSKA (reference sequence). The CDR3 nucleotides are TGCAGTGCTCGGGGGCCCAGCGGGGGGGCCAAAAACATTCAGTACTTC. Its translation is CSARGPSGGAKNIQYF.

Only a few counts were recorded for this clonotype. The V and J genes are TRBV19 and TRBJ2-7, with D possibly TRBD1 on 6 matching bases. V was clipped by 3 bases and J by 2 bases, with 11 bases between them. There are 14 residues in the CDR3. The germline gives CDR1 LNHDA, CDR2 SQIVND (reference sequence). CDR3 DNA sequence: TGTGCCAGTAGTATGTGGGGGCTTCCCTACGAGCAGTACTTC. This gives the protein CASSMWGLPYEQYF.

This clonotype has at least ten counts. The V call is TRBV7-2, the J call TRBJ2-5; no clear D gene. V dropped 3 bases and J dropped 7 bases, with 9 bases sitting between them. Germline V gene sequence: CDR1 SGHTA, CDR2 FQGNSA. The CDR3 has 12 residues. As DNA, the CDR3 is TGTGCCAGCAGCTTTGGGCCGCCGACCCAGTACTTC. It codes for CASSFGPPTQYF.

The CDR3 nucleotides are TGTGCCAGCAGCTTGGCCCTAGCGGGGACCTACGAGCAGTACTTC. Encoded protein: CASSLALAGTYEQYF. The chain couples TRBV5-4 to TRBJ2-7; TRBD2 matches at 9 bases. The CDR3 sequence is 15 residues long. The germline CDR1 and CDR2 sequences are SGHNT and YYREEE (reference sequence). V shed 0 bases and J 2 bases; nucleotides not matched to a gene: 3.

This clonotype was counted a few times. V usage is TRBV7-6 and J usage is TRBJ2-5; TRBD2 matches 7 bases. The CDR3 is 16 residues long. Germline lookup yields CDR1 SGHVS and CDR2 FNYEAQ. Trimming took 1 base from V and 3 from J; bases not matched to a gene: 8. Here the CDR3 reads CASSLGVGEGEETQYF. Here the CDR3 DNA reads TGTGCCAGCAGCTTAGGTGTAGGGGAGGGAGAAGAGACCCAGTACTTC.

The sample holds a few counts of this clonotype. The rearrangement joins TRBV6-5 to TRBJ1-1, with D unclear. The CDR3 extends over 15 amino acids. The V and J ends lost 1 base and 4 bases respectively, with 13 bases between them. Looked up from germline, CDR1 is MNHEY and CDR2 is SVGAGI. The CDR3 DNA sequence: TGTGCCAGCAGTTACTATTTCAGCGGCGCCACTGAAGCTTTCTTT. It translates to CASSYYFSGATEAFF.

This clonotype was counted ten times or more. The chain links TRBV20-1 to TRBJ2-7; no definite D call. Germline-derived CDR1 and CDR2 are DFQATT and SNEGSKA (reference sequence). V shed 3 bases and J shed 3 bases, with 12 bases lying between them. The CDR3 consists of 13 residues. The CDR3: CSASHLDRYEQYF. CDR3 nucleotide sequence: TGCAGTGCTAGCCATTTGGACCGCTACGAGCAGTACTTC.

The CDR3 here is CASSFRLDRLSYEQYF. The CDR3 DNA is TGTGCCAGCAGTTTCCGTCTTGACAGACTGTCCTACGAGCAGTACTTC. This chain uses TRBV28 with TRBJ2-7, with a tentative D call TRBD1 (5 bases). Germline V lookup: CDR1 MDHEN, CDR2 SYDVKM. V was trimmed by 3 bases and J by 1 base, leaving 16 bases between them. The CDR3 has 16 residues. Filled out from reference TRBV28 and TRBJ2-7, the complete variable domain reads DVKVTQSSRYLVKRTGEKVFLECVQDMDHENMFWYRQDPGLGLRLIYFSYDVKMKEKGDIPEGYSVSREKKERFSLILESASTNQTSMYLCASSFRLDRLSYEQYFGPGTRLTVT.

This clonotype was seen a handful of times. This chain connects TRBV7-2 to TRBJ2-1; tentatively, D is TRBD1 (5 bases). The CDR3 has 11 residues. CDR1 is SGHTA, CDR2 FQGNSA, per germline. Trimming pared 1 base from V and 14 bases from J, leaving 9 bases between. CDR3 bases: TGTGCCAGCAGCTTAGGAAAGGGGAAGTTCTTC. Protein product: CASSLGKGKFF.

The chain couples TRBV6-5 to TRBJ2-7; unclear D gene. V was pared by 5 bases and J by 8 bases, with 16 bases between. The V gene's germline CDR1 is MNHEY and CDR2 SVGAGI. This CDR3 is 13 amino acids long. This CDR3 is CASSEYPGYKQYF. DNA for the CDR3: TGTGCCAGCAGTGAATATCCGGGTTACAAGCAGTACTTC.